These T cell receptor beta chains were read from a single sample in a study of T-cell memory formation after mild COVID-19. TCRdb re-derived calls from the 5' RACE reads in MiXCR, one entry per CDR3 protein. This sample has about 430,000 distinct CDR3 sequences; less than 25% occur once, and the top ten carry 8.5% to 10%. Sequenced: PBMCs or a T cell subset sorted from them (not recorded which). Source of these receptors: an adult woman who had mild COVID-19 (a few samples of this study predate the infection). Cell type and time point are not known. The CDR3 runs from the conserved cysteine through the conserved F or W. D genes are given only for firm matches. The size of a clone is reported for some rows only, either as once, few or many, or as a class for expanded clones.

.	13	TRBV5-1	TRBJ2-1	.	CASSSRTVNEQFF	TGCGCCAGCAGCTCCCGGACAGTCAATGAGCAGTTCTTC
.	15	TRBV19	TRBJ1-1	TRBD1	CASSTRTGVYTEAFF	TGTGCCAGTAGTACTCGGACAGGGGTTTACACTGAAGCTTTCTTT
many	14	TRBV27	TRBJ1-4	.	CASSFINSSEKLFF	TGTGCCAGCAGTTTCATAAACTCGAGTGAAAAACTGTTTTTT
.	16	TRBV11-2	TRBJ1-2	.	CASSLDSAAGWYGYTF	TGTGCCAGCAGCTTAGATTCGGCTGCCGGGTGGTATGGCTACACCTTC
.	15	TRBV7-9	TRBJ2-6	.	CASSSLASGANVLTF	TGTGCCAGCAGCTCCCTCGCCTCTGGGGCCAACGTCCTGACTTTC
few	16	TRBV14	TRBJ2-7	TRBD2	CASSQLWEGPSYEQYF	TGTGCCAGCAGCCAATTATGGGAGGGCCCCTCCTACGAGCAGTACTTC
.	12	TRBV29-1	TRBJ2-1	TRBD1	CSGTGSYNEQFF	TGCAGCGGGACAGGTTCCTACAATGAGCAGTTCTTC
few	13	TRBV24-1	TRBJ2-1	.	CATSDFGRDEQFF	TGTGCCACCAGTGATTTTGGACGAGATGAGCAGTTCTTC
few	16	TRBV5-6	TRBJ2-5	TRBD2	CASSLRTSGSQETQYF	TGTGCCAGCAGCCTCAGGACTAGCGGATCCCAAGAGACCCAGTACTTC
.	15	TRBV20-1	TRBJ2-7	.	CSAQIRDPLPYEQYF	TGCAGTGCTCAGATCCGGGACCCACTCCCGTACGAGCAGTACTTC
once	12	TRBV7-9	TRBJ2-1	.	CASSLGTGEQFF	TGTGCCAGCAGCCTAGGGACGGGTGAGCAGTTCTTC
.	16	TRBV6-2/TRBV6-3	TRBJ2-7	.	CASSYRRDGLSYEQYF	TGTGCCAGCAGTTACAGACGGGACGGATTATCCTACGAGCAGTACTTC
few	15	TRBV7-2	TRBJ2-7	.	CASKGRDSETYEQYF	TGTGCCAGCAAAGGGAGAGACTCGGAAACCTACGAGCAGTACTTC
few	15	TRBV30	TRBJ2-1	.	CAWSETVTRRNEQFF	TGTGCCTGGAGTGAAACAGTCACGCGACGAAATGAGCAGTTCTTC
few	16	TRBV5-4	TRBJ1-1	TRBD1	CASSFGTGYSYTEAFF	TGTGCCAGCAGCTTCGGGACAGGGTATTCCTACACTGAAGCTTTCTTT
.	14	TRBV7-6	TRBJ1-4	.	CASSLVHLQAKLFF	TGTGCCAGCAGCTTAGTACACCTCCAGGCAAAACTGTTTTTT
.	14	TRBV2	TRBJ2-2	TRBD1	CASSPGQGSGELFF	TGTGCCAGCAGTCCGGGACAGGGGTCCGGGGAGCTGTTTTTT
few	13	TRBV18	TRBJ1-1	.	CASSSKEYTEAFF	TGTGCCAGCTCCTCGAAAGAGTACACCGAAGCTTTCTTT
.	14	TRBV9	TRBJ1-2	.	CASSAGPRKGGYTF	TGTGCCAGCAGCGCCGGGCCGCGAAAGGGGGGCTACACCTTC
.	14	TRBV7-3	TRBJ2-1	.	CASSLSGANNEQFF	TGTGCCAGCAGCTTAAGCGGTGCCAACAATGAGCAGTTCTTC
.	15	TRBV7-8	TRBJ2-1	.	CASSFSVGHYNEQFF	TGTGCCAGCAGCTTTTCCGTCGGACACTACAATGAGCAGTTCTTC
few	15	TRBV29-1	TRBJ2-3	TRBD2	CSVAPTSGSTDTQYF	TGCAGCGTCGCTCCGACTAGCGGGAGTACAGATACGCAGTATTTT
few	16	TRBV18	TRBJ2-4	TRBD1	CASSPPRQGVKNIQYF	TGTGCCAGCTCACCACCACGACAGGGCGTCAAAAACATTCAGTACTTC
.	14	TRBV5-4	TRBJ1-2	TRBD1	CASSLEDRGLGYTF	TGTGCCAGCAGCTTGGAGGACAGGGGGCTGGGCTACACCTTC
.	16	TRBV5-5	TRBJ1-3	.	CASSFGQTSSGNTIYF	TGTGCCAGCAGCTTCGGACAGACGAGCTCTGGAAACACCATATATTTT
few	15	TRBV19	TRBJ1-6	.	CASSTQGSGNSPLHF	TGTGCCAGTAGTACACAGGGAAGCGGTAATTCACCCCTCCACTTT
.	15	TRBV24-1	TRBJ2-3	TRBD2	CATSDPGGPGDTQYF	TGTGCCACCAGTGATCCGGGGGGGCCAGGAGATACGCAGTATTTT
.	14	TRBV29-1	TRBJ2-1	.	CSVSFGTGYNEQFF	TGCAGCGTTTCCTTCGGGACGGGCTACAATGAGCAGTTCTTC
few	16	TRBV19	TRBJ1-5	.	CASSILGAGDNQPQHF	TGTGCCAGTAGTATTCTCGGGGCAGGGGACAATCAGCCCCAGCATTTT
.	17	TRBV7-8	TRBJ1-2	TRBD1	CASSSRPVDRGSNGYTF	TGTGCCAGCAGCTCCCGACCCGTAGACAGGGGGTCGAATGGCTACACCTTC
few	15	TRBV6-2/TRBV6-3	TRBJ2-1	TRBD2	CASTRAGSSYNEQFF	TGTGCCAGCACTCGAGCGGGGAGCTCCTACAATGAGCAGTTCTTC
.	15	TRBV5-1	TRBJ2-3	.	CASSPIQGFTDTQYF	TGCGCCAGCAGCCCTATACAGGGTTTCACAGATACGCAGTATTTT
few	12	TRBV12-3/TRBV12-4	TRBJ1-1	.	CASSFSGTEAFF	TGTGCCAGCAGTTTCTCGGGCACTGAAGCTTTCTTT
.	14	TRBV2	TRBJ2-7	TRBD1	CASSETGGAYEQYF	TGTGCCAGCAGTGAAACAGGGGGCGCCTACGAGCAGTACTTC
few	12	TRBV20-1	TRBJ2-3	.	CSAAVLTDTQYF	TGCAGTGCGGCGGTCCTCACAGATACGCAGTATTTT
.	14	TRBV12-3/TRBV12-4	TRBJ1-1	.	CASRQGHSGTEAFF	TGTGCCAGCAGGCAGGGACACTCGGGTACTGAAGCTTTCTTT
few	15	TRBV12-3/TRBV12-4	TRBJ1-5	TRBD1	CASSSGTGFNQPQHF	TGTGCCAGCAGTTCCGGGACAGGGTTCAATCAGCCCCAGCATTTT